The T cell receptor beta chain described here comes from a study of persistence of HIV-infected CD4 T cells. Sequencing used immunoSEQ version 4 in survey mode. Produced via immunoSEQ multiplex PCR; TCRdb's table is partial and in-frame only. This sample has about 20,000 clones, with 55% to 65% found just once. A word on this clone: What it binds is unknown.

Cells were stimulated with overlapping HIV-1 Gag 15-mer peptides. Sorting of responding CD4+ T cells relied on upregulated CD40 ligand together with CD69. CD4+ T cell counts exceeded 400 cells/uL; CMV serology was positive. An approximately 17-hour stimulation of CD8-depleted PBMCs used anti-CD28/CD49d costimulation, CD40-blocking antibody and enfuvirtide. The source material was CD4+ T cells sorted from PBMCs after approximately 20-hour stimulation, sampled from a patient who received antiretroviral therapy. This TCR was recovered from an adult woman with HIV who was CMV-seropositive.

In DNA form, the CDR3 reads TGCGCCAGCAGCGAGAACCGGGACAGCAGGCAGCCCCAGCATTTT. Translated: CASSENRDSRQPQHF. The rearrangement links TRBV5-1 to TRBJ1-5, with 7 bases lining up with TRBD1. With V trimmed by 4 bases and J by 7 bases, 11 bases remained unmatched. Per the germline V gene, CDR1 is SGHRS and CDR2 is YFSETQ. The CDR3 is made up of 15 amino acids. Drawing the rest from reference TRBV5-1 and TRBJ1-5, the complete variable domain is KAGVTQTPRYLIKTRGQQVTLSCSPISGHRSVSWYQQTPGQGLQFLFEYFSETQRNKGNFPGRFSGRQFSNSRSEMNVSTLELGDSALYLCASSENRDSRQPQHFGDGTRLSIL.